The 22 T cell receptor beta chains below all came from one sample that was sequenced in a study of early stage breast cancer tumors. Profiling relied on immunoSEQ multiplex PCR, and the TCRdb table lists in-frame clones only, not all of them. This sample yields about 31,000 clones, of which roughly four fifths are seen a single time; 10% belongs to the top ten. The source material was breast tumor tissue. These receptors were collected from a person aged 30-39 years with breast cancer.

The chain uses TRBV4-2 and TRBJ2-7; 11 nucleotides agree with TRBD2. The germline gives CDR1 LGHNA, CDR2 YNFKEQ. This CDR3 has 16 residues. Germline trimming cut 4 bases from V and 2 bases from J; bases unmatched to any gene: 7. In DNA, the CDR3 is TGTGCCAGCAGCCCAGAGACTAGCGGGGCCACCTACGAGCAGTACTTC. It codes for CASSPETSGATYEQYF.

The rearrangement links TRBV4-2 to TRBJ2-6, with D possibly TRBD2 on 6 matching bases. Germline lookup yields CDR1 LGHNA and CDR2 YNFKEQ. The ends were cut back, 0 bases at V and 3 bases at J, with 18 bases in the middle. This CDR3 has 19 amino acids. For the CDR3, the DNA is TGTGCCAGCAGCCAAGATGTGGCAGGGAGGTATGGTGGGGCCAACGTCCTGACTTTC. It codes for CASSQDVAGRYGGANVLTF.

The rearrangement joins TRBV7-3 to TRBJ2-1; D is unclear. Germline V lookup: CDR1 SGHTA, CDR2 FQGTGA. The CDR3 is 12 residues long. Trimming pared 0 bases from V and 6 bases from J, leaving 3 bases between. This CDR3 is CASSLTSNEQFF. The CDR3 DNA reads as TGTGCCAGCAGCTTAACTAGCAATGAGCAGTTCTTC. The complete variable domain, with remaining parts taken from reference TRBV7-3 and TRBJ2-1, reads GAGVSQTPSNKVTEKGKYVELRCDPISGHTALYWYRQSLGQGPEFLIYFQGTGAADDSGLPNDRFFAVRPEGSVSTLKIQRTERGDSAVYLCASSLTSNEQFFGPGTRLTVL.

This chain joins TRBV4-2 and TRBJ2-3; tentatively, D is TRBD1 (5 bases). This CDR3 region has 14 residues. Deletions cut 4 bases from V and 4 bases from J, with 12 bases between. CDR1 LGHNA and CDR2 YNFKEQ come from the germline V gene. CDR3 sequence (DNA): TGTGCCAGCAGCCTCAGGGATTCGGCAGATACGCAGTATTTT. Amino acids: CASSLRDSADTQYF.

The rearrangement uses TRBV29-1 and TRBJ2-3; no firm D call. The CDR3 consists of 12 residues. Trimming left V 5 bases short and J 6 bases short, with 12 bases between. Germline V gives CDR1 SQVTM, CDR2 ANQGSEA. DNA of the CDR3: TGCAGCGTTCGGCCCAGGTCGGATACGCAGTATTTT. Encoded protein: CSVRPRSDTQYF.

This chain connects TRBV5-6 to TRBJ2-1; D gene uncertain. Germline CDR1 SGHDT, CDR2 YYEEEE. With 4 bases removed from V and 4 bases from J, the gap between germline ends came to 3 bases. CDR3 length equals 11 residues. CDR3 loop: CASSQYNEQFF. Here the CDR3 DNA reads TGTGCCAGCAGCCAATACAATGAGCAGTTCTTC.

This clone was counted a few times. The chain recombines TRBV19 with TRBJ1-2, with D possibly matching TRBD1 (5 bases). V lost 3 bases and J lost 4, with 12 bases in between. CDR3 length: 14 amino acids. CDR1 LNHDA and CDR2 SQIVND come from the germline V gene (reference sequence). CDR3 nucleotide sequence: TGTGCCAGTAGTATGGTTGGGGACCTCTATGGCTACACCTTC. Its protein product is CASSMVGDLYGYTF. Using reference TRBV19 and TRBJ1-2 for the parts outside the CDR3, the full variable domain is DGGITQSPKYLFRKEGQNVTLSCEQNLNHDAMYWYRQDPGQGLRLIYYSQIVNDFQKGDIAEGYSVSREKKESFPLTVTSAQKNPTAFYLCASSMVGDLYGYTFGSGTRLTVV.

This chain joins TRBV4-1 and TRBJ2-1; D is tentatively TRBD1 or TRBD2 (6 bases each). The CDR3 length is 15 residues. V shed 0 bases and J shed 15 bases, with 21 bases lying between them. Germline-derived CDR1 and CDR2 are MGHRA and YSYEKL. CDR3 loop: CASSQEGAGGSVRFF. CDR3 in DNA: TGCGCCAGCAGCCAAGAAGGAGCCGGGGGCTCTGTTCGGTTCTTC.

The CDR3 DNA sequence: TGTGCCAGCTCACCCGGGACAGGGGTGGCAGATACGCAGTATTTT. Translating gives CASSPGTGVADTQYF. This chain connects TRBV18 to TRBJ2-3, with 10 bases lining up with TRBD1. Trimming cost V 3 bases and J 4 bases; bases outside gene matches: 4. Germline V CDR1 and CDR2: KGHSH, LQKENI. The CDR3 consists of 15 residues.

This clone was seen more than once but under ten times. The chain has TRBV14 and TRBJ2-1; 11 bases line up with TRBD2. J was trimmed by 4 bases and V by 2 bases; bases with no gene match: 4. CDR3 length: 16 amino acids. Germline V gives CDR1 SGHDN, CDR2 FVKESK. The CDR3 sequence is CASSQLAGGPYNEQFF. CDR3 sequence (DNA): TGTGCCAGCAGCCAATTAGCGGGAGGGCCATACAATGAGCAGTTCTTC.

This sequence joins TRBV7-9 and TRBJ2-3, with unresolved D. Per the germline V gene, CDR1 is SEHNR and CDR2 is FQNEAQ (reference sequence). CDR3 length: 15 residues. V was cut by 5 bases and J by 5 bases, with 17 bases left in between. The CDR3 here is CASSPPLIVKDTQYF. The DNA for the CDR3 is TGTGCCAGCAGCCCCCCGCTGATCGTTAAAGATACGCAGTATTTT.

The chain uses TRBV15 and TRBJ2-7, with TRBD1 matching over 8 bases. This CDR3 comprises 16 residues. Germline V gives CDR1 LNHNV, CDR2 YYDKDF (reference sequence). V lost 4 bases, J lost 1 base, and 9 bases stayed unmatched. CDR3 amino acids: CATSTERQGPSYEQYF. DNA for the CDR3: TGTGCCACCAGCACCGAGAGACAGGGGCCTTCCTACGAGCAGTACTTC.

The chain recombines TRBV6-5 with TRBJ2-3; TRBD2 matches 8 bases. Germline V gene data show CDR1 as MNHEY and CDR2 as SVGAGI. The CDR3 extends over 14 amino acids. Unmatched junction bases numbered 9, after V lost 7 bases and J lost 6 bases. The CDR3 reads CASTPSGGVDTQYF. CDR3 sequence (DNA): TGTGCCAGCACCCCGAGCGGGGGCGTGGATACGCAGTATTTT.

This sequence joins TRBV10-3 and TRBJ1-5; 9 bases line up with TRBD1. Germline CDR1 reads ENHRY; CDR2 reads SYGVKD. The CDR3 covers 15 residues. Trimming at V came to 8 bases and at J to 3 bases, leaving 8 bases not matched to a gene. The CDR3 nucleotides are TGTGCCATCGGTAGGACAGGGGACCCCAATCAGCCCCAGCATTTT. The encoded protein is CAIGRTGDPNQPQHF.

V gene TRBV18 combines with J gene TRBJ2-1; no firm D call. This CDR3 has 17 residues. Per germline, CDR1 KGHSH and CDR2 LQKENI. V gave up 3 bases and J gave up 0 bases, with 15 bases separating them. The CDR3 DNA is TGTGCCAGCTCACCCGCGCCGGAACCGAGCTCCTACAATGAGCAGTTCTTC. Its translation is CASSPAPEPSSYNEQFF. The whole variable domain, filled in from reference TRBV18 and TRBJ2-1, reads NAGVMQNPRHLVRRRGQEARLRCSPMKGHSHVYWYRQLPEEGLKFMVYLQKENIIDESGMPKERFSAEFPKEGPSILRIQQVVRGDSAAYFCASSPAPEPSSYNEQFFGPGTRLTVL.

This chain links TRBV6-1 with TRBJ1-5; D not certain. The CDR3 is 13 amino acids. Germline V gene lookup returns CDR1 MNHNS and CDR2 SASEGT. Trimming took off 10 bases at V and 0 bases at J, with 10 bases between the two ends. CDR3 sequence: CATTRYSNQPQHF. Written as DNA, the CDR3 is TGTGCCACTACCCGGTATAGCAATCAGCCCCAGCATTTT.

For the CDR3, the DNA is TGCGCCAGCAACACGCTTCTTATCCGGGCGGGGAGTAAGGACACCGGGGAGCTGTTTTTT. Residues: CASNTLLIRAGSKDTGELFF. The V call is TRBV4-1, the J call TRBJ2-2; TRBD2 is a possible D gene (6 bases). V was clipped by 7 bases and J by 3 bases, with 30 bases between them. The germline gives CDR1 MGHRA, CDR2 YSYEKL. The CDR3 is 20 residues long.

This sequence joins TRBV5-4 and TRBJ1-1; D remains unclear. CDR1 is SGHNT and CDR2 is YYREEE in the germline V gene (reference sequence). The CDR3 length is 14 residues. The V end lost 0 bases, the J end lost 4 bases, and 10 bases lay between the germline ends. The CDR3 nucleotides read TGTGCCAGCAGCTTGGCCGACCCTGGCACTGAAGCTTTCTTT. Translated, it gives CASSLADPGTEAFF.

The gene calls are TRBV30 and TRBJ2-4, with D perhaps TRBD1 or TRBD2 (6 bases each). Germline CDR1 reads GTSNPN; CDR2 reads SVGIG (reference sequence). CDR3 size: 12 residues. Trimming removed 8 bases at V and 12 bases at J, with 20 bases between. The CDR3 nucleotides read TGTGCCCAGAACAGCGGAGGGGGGACTCAGTACTTC. Encoded protein: CAQNSGGGTQYF.

The chain uses TRBV27 and TRBJ1-1; D not resolved. Germline values: CDR1 MNHEY, CDR2 SMNVEV (reference sequence). Trimming took off 1 base at V and 7 bases at J, with 10 bases between the two ends. The CDR3 covers 13 residues. The CDR3 nucleotides are TGTGCCAGCAGTTTATTTGAATTCGGTGAAGCTTTCTTT. Amino acid sequence: CASSLFEFGEAFF.

The chain recombines TRBV9 with TRBJ2-5; maybe TRBD1 (6 bases). This CDR3 has 15 amino acids. The germline V gene has CDR1 SGDLS and CDR2 YYNGEE. V shed 4 bases and J shed 1 base, with 14 bases lying between them. The CDR3 DNA follows: TGTGCCAGCAGCCCCTCCGGACAGTTCCAAGAGACCCAGTACTTC. This sequence encodes CASSPSGQFQETQYF.

V gene TRBV5-1 combines with J gene TRBJ1-1, with TRBD1 identical over 8 bases. In germline, CDR1 is SGHRS, CDR2 YFSETQ. The CDR3 is made up of 17 amino acids. V lost 0 bases to trimming and J lost 5 bases; unmatched junction nucleotides: 12. CDR3 DNA: TGCGCCAGCAGCTTGGTAGTTGGACAGGGATCTATTACTGAAGCTTTCTTT. As protein: CASSLVVGQGSITEAFF.